Shown below are 27 T cell receptor beta chains from a single sample sequenced in a study of T cell clonotyping in hematopoietic cell transplantation. TCRdb's table, derived via immunoSEQ multiplex PCR, lists solely in-frame clones and lacks some. The sample carries about 36,000 clones, about 95% recorded once. Time point reported: recipient sample about 28 days before transplant, after cytoreduction. This specimen consisted of peripheral blood mononuclear cells, obtained before stem cell transplant. Receptors were obtained from a man between 35 and 55 years old with chronic myeloid leukemia. Some clones in this sample may be carry-over from other donors' samples.

This chain connects TRBV10-3 to TRBJ2-5; no clear D. This CDR3 has 11 amino acids. CDR1 is ENHRY, CDR2 SYGVKD, per germline. V was pared by 2 bases and J by 5 bases, with 3 bases between. CDR3 residues: CAISEGETQYF. The DNA for the CDR3 is TGTGCCATCAGTGAGGGGGAGACCCAGTACTTC.

This clone was seen a single time. The rearrangement joins TRBV14 to TRBJ1-2; a weak D match, TRBD1 (6 bases). The CDR3 sequence is 13 residues long. The germline gives CDR1 SGHDN, CDR2 FVKESK. Trimming cost V 1 base and J 5 bases, with 8 bases left between them. CDR3 sequence: CASSQADSYGYTF. The DNA for the CDR3 is TGTGCCAGCAGCCAAGCGGACAGTTATGGCTACACCTTC.

The chain joins TRBV30 to TRBJ2-4, with D possibly called TRBD1 or TRBD2 (5 bases each). Germline CDR1 reads GTSNPN; CDR2 reads SVGIG (reference sequence). The CDR3 has 14 amino acids. V dropped 0 bases and J dropped 5 bases, with 11 bases sitting between them. CDR3 nucleotide sequence: TGTGCCTGGAGTGTACCCCCGGGGCAAAACATTCAGTACTTC. Residues: CAWSVPPGQNIQYF.

CDR3 in amino acids: CASSTSGGTEAFF. CDR3 nucleotides: TGTGCCAGCTCAACTAGCGGGGGCACTGAAGCTTTCTTT. The chain combines TRBV18 with TRBJ1-1; D possibly corresponds to TRBD1 (5 bases). The CDR3 has 13 amino acids. The V and J ends lost 5 bases and 4 bases respectively, with 11 bases between them. Germline assignment: CDR1 KGHSH and CDR2 LQKENI.

This clone was counted once. This CDR3 reads CASSIVGQDYGYTF. The CDR3 nucleotides read TGTGCCAGTAGTATAGTAGGGCAGGACTATGGCTACACCTTC. The chain carries TRBV19 and TRBJ1-2; no clear D gene. The length of the CDR3 is 14 residues. The germline V gene encodes CDR1 LNHDA and CDR2 SQIVND (reference sequence). V was clipped by 1 base and J by 3 bases, with 9 bases between them.

This clone was observed a single time. DNA for the CDR3: TGTGCCAGCAGCCCACCGACAGGGGTTCATAGCACTGAAGCTTTCTTT. This gives the protein CASSPPTGVHSTEAFF. V usage is TRBV5-5 and J usage is TRBJ1-1, with 8 bases fitting TRBD1. The V gene end was trimmed by 4 bases and the J gene end by 4 bases; junction bases not matched to a gene: 12. Germline assignment: CDR1 SGHKS and CDR2 YYEKEE (reference sequence). The CDR3 length is 16 residues. The full variable domain, rest sourced from reference TRBV5-5 and TRBJ1-1, is DAGVTQSPTHLIKTRGQQVTLRCSPISGHKSVSWYQQVLGQGPQFIFQYYEKEERGRGNFPDRFSARQFPNYSSELNVNALLLGDSALYLCASSPPTGVHSTEAFFGQGTRLTVV.

The chain joins TRBV5-6 to TRBJ2-7; maybe TRBD1 (6 bases). CDR1 and CDR2 (germline): SGHDT, YYEEEE. V dropped 4 bases and J dropped 6 bases, with 17 bases sitting between them. CDR3 size: 14 residues. For the CDR3, the DNA is TGTGCCAGCAGCCGGCCCGACAGGCCTATCGAGCAGTACTTC. Protein: CASSRPDRPIEQYF.

The chain combines TRBV4-3 with TRBJ2-1; a possible D gene is TRBD1 (5 bases). The CDR3 runs 17 residues. With 1 base removed from V and 7 bases from J, the gap between germline ends came to 20 bases. Germline loops: CDR1 LGHNA, CDR2 YSLEER. CDR3 protein: CASSQGAGKGARNEQFF. The CDR3 nucleotides are TGCGCCAGCAGCCAAGGGGCAGGAAAAGGGGCGAGAAATGAGCAGTTCTTC.

The chain combines TRBV21-1 with TRBJ2-7; the DNA was not compared with TRBD2, the D call given in the table. TRBV21-1 is flagged as a pseudogene. CDR3 length equals 17 residues. Here the CDR3 DNA reads TGTGCCAGCAGCAAGTTGTGGGAGGAGACGGGGACCTACGAGCAGTACTTC. Translation gives CASSKLWEETGTYEQYF.

This chain joins TRBV11-3 and TRBJ2-5, with D possibly being TRBD2 (6 bases). In germline, CDR1 is SGHNT, CDR2 YENEEA. Trimming pared 5 bases from V and 0 bases from J, leaving 13 bases between. The CDR3 has 15 residues. The CDR3 protein is CASSRWGEDQETQYF. For the CDR3, the DNA is TGTGCCAGCAGCCGCTGGGGGGAGGACCAAGAGACCCAGTACTTC.

The chain combines TRBV5-1 with TRBJ2-1, with 8 bases identical to TRBD1. V gave up 5 bases and J gave up 10 bases; unmatched junction bases: 11. The CDR3 spans 14 residues. Per germline, CDR1 SGHRS and CDR2 YFSETQ. As DNA, the CDR3 is TGCGCCAGCAGGTTCGGACAGGGAGTAGGGGAGCAGTTCTTC. Protein: CASRFGQGVGEQFF.

The V call is TRBV25-1, the J call TRBJ2-3, with D possibly TRBD1 on 5 matching bases. CDR3 size: 15 residues. Trimming cost V 6 bases and J 0 bases, with 13 bases left between them. CDR1 MGHDK and CDR2 SYGVNS come from the germline V gene. This chain's CDR3 is CASRPGHLSTDTQYF. CDR3 DNA: TGTGCCAGCAGGCCAGGGCACCTTAGCACAGATACGCAGTATTTT.

The V call is TRBV2, the J call TRBJ1-1; D is possibly TRBD1 (5 bases). Germline V gene sequence: CDR1 SNHLY, CDR2 FYNNEI. Deletions cut 2 bases from V and 4 bases from J, with 14 bases between. The CDR3 extends over 15 amino acids. The CDR3 sequence is CASSERDPRLTEAFF. CDR3 nucleotide sequence: TGTGCCAGCAGTGAACGGGACCCACGCCTCACTGAAGCTTTCTTT.

The chain links TRBV28 to TRBJ1-4; D ambiguous. Trimming removed 6 bases from V and 13 bases from J, with 15 bases in between. In germline, CDR1 is MDHEN, CDR2 SYDVKM. This CDR3 is 12 amino acids long. CDR3 protein: CASRAPGDGLFF. DNA for the CDR3: TGTGCCAGCAGAGCCCCCGGTGACGGACTGTTTTTT.

The chain is built from TRBV6-5 and TRBJ1-3; perhaps TRBD1 as D (5 bases). V was trimmed by 5 bases and J by 3 bases, leaving 11 bases between them. The CDR3 covers 14 residues. Looked up from germline, CDR1 is MNHEY and CDR2 is SVGAGI. CDR3 coding DNA: TGTGCCAGCAGTCCTCAGGGATTTGGAAACACCATATATTTT. As protein: CASSPQGFGNTIYF.

CDR3 loop: CASSLDSSNQPQHF. The DNA of the CDR3 is TGCGCCAGCAGCTTGGACAGTAGCAATCAGCCCCAGCATTTT. The chain recombines TRBV5-1 with TRBJ1-5; D is undetermined. Germline V gene data show CDR1 as SGHRS and CDR2 as YFSETQ. V was cut by 0 bases and J by 0 bases, with 4 bases left in between. This CDR3 spans 14 amino acids.

This chain connects TRBV30 to TRBJ2-1; D tentatively reads TRBD1 or TRBD2 (6 bases each). V lost 3 bases and J 7 bases, leaving 16 bases between the germline ends. The germline V gene encodes CDR1 GTSNPN and CDR2 SVGIG (reference sequence). This CDR3 is 14 amino acids long. The CDR3 DNA sequence: TGTGCCTGGAGGTCACAGGGACTCGGGAATGAGCAGTTCTTC. Translated, it gives CAWRSQGLGNEQFF.

This chain uses TRBV2 with TRBJ1-5; D gene unclear. This CDR3 is 12 amino acids long. V was trimmed by 3 bases and J by 7 bases, leaving 7 bases between them. Germline V gives CDR1 SNHLY, CDR2 FYNNEI. The CDR3 sequence: CASSDPRQPQHF. CDR3 bases: TGTGCCAGCAGTGACCCCCGCCAGCCCCAGCATTTT.

The rearrangement links TRBV9 to TRBJ2-5; weak D call: TRBD2 (6 bases). The CDR3 totals 13 residues. V was clipped by 4 bases and J by 5 bases, with 12 bases between them. Germline V gene data show CDR1 as SGDLS and CDR2 as YYNGEE. The CDR3 protein is CASSSGGGETQYF. The CDR3 DNA follows: TGTGCCAGCAGCTCCGGGGGTGGGGAGACCCAGTACTTC. Full variable domain (remainder filled in from reference TRBV9 and TRBJ2-5): DSGVTQTPKHLITATGQRVTLRCSPRSGDLSVYWYQQSLDQGLQFLIQYYNGEERAKGNILERFSAQQFPDLHSELNLSSLELGDSALYFCASSSGGGETQYFGPGTRLLVL.

This clone was counted between two and nine times. The chain couples TRBV5-8 to TRBJ2-2; D call uncertain. The CDR3 is 14 amino acids. Between the trimmed V and J ends, which lost 2 bases and 1 base, there was a span of 6 bases. Looked up from germline, CDR1 is SGHTS and CDR2 is YDEGEE. The CDR3 spells CASSFQLNTGELFF. The DNA for the CDR3 is TGTGCCAGCAGCTTCCAGTTGAACACCGGGGAGCTGTTTTTT. Using reference TRBV5-8 and TRBJ2-2 for the parts outside the CDR3, the full variable domain is EAGVTQSPTHLIKTRGQQATLRCSPISGHTSVYWYQQALGLGLQFLLWYDEGEERNRGNFPPRFSGRQFPNYSSELNVNALELEDSALYLCASSFQLNTGELFFGEGSRLTVL.

This clone was seen a single time. The CDR3 DNA reads as TGTGCCATCAGTGAGTCACAGGGCGATACGCAGTATTTT. It specifies CAISESQGDTQYF. The rearrangement uses TRBV10-3 and TRBJ2-3, with D perhaps TRBD1 (6 bases). The CDR3 totals 13 residues. Trimming took 0 bases from V and 6 from J, leaving 7 bases between them. CDR1 and CDR2 (germline): ENHRY, SYGVKD.

The genes are TRBV10-2 and TRBJ1-1; 9 positions match TRBD1. V was pared by 10 bases and J by 6 bases, with 15 bases of the junction left unmatched. The germline V gene has CDR1 WSHSY and CDR2 SAAADI. The CDR3 is made up of 15 amino acids. CDR3 in DNA: TGCGCCATCCGGGGGACAGGGATGGTCTACGCTGAAGCTTTCTTT. Its protein is CAIRGTGMVYAEAFF.

A note on this clone: Relative to the germline gene, one junction end is altered; a read error may explain this. The chain carries TRBV6-5 and TRBJ1-1; a weak D match, TRBD1 (5 bases). The germline CDR1 and CDR2 sequences are MNHEY and SVGAGI. The CDR3 spans 13 residues. The DNA for the CDR3 is TGTGCCAGCAGCTACTGGGGCGCAGCTGAAGCTTTCTTT. Translation gives CASSYWGAAEAFF.

The CDR3 sequence: CASSQDRGYNSPLHF. The DNA of the CDR3 is TGCGCCAGCAGCCAAGACAGGGGGTATAATTCACCCCTCCACTTT. The genes are TRBV4-3 and TRBJ1-6; TRBD1 agrees at 7 bases. Germline lookup yields CDR1 LGHNA and CDR2 YSLEER. The V segment lost 0 bases and the J segment 4 bases; nucleotides outside the gene matches: 0. The CDR3 is made up of 15 amino acids.

This chain joins TRBV20-1 and TRBJ1-1; a possible D gene is TRBD1 (6 bases). The CDR3 spans 11 residues. V lost 7 bases, J lost 5 bases, and 11 bases lay in between. Per the germline V gene, CDR1 is DFQATT and CDR2 is SNEGSKA (reference sequence). This CDR3 reads CSVQGRTEAFF. DNA of the CDR3: TGCAGTGTGCAGGGGAGGACTGAAGCTTTCTTT.

This clone was detected once. V and J are TRBV11-2 and TRBJ2-7; D unresolved. CDR1 is SGHAT, CDR2 FQNNGV, per germline. This CDR3 comprises 11 residues. V was pared by 5 bases and J by 5 bases, with 7 bases between. The CDR3 sequence is CASSAGDEQYF. CDR3 DNA sequence: TGTGCCAGCAGCGCCGGTGACGAGCAGTACTTC.

V gene TRBV5-1 combines with J gene TRBJ2-2; 11 positions agree with TRBD1. V was clipped by 4 bases and J by 4 bases; unmatched bases: 9. Germline values: CDR1 SGHRS, CDR2 YFSETQ. CDR3 length: 17 residues. The CDR3 here is CASSREGTGGSTGELFF. The CDR3, as DNA: TGCGCCAGCAGCCGAGAAGGGACAGGGGGATCCACCGGGGAGCTGTTTTTT.